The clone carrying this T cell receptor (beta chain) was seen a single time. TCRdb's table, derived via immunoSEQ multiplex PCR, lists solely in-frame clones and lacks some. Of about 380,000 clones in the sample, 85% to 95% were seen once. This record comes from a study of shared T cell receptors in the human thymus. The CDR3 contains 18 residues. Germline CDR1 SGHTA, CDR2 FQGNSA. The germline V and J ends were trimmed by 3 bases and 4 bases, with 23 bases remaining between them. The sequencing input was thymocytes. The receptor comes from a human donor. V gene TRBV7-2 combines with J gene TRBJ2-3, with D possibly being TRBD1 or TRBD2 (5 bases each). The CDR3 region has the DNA TGTGCCAGCAGCTTTCGCCAGGGTACCGGGGATCGCGCAGATACGCAGTATTTT. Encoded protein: CASSFRQGTGDRADTQYF.